A selection of T cell receptor beta chains follows, all from one sample in a study of T-cell memory formation after mild COVID-19. Each CDR3 protein gets one entry after TCRdb re-called the 5' RACE reads with MiXCR. The sample gives about 90,000 distinct CDR3 sequences, about 12% of which show up once; about 28% is in the top ten. Specimen: PBMCs or a T cell subset sorted from them (not recorded which). These receptors originate from an adult woman who had mild COVID-19 (a few samples of this study predate the infection). Cell type and time point are not known. Each CDR3 is given with its conserved first and last residue. Each record gives: J gene, V gene, clone size, D gene, CDR3 DNA, CDR3 protein. D genes are given only for firm matches. Clone size appears in some rows only: once, few, many, or a class for an expanded clone.

j_gene: TRBJ1-2
v_gene: TRBV5-1
abundance: -
d_gene: -
CDR3nt: TGCGCCAGCAGCTCCGGGACGGCAAATAACTATGGCTACACCTTC
CDR3aa: CASSSGTANNYGYTF

j_gene: TRBJ1-4
v_gene: TRBV6-1
abundance: -
d_gene: -
CDR3nt: TGTGCCAGCAGTTCGACAGAAACTAATGAAAAACTGTTTTTT
CDR3aa: CASSSTETNEKLFF

j_gene: TRBJ1-1
v_gene: TRBV4-3
abundance: -
d_gene: -
CDR3nt: TGCGCCAGCAGCCAACCCGTAAGTGGTGAAGCTTTCTTT
CDR3aa: CASSQPVSGEAFF

j_gene: TRBJ2-3
v_gene: TRBV18
abundance: -
d_gene: TRBD1
CDR3nt: TGTGCCAGCTCACTCCCCGAGACAGGGATGAATACGCAGTATTTT
CDR3aa: CASSLPETGMNTQYF

j_gene: TRBJ2-2
v_gene: TRBV10-3
abundance: -
d_gene: TRBD2
CDR3nt: TGTGCCATCAGTGAGTCGATAGCGGGGCAGAACACCGGGGAGCTGTTTTTT
CDR3aa: CAISESIAGQNTGELFF

j_gene: TRBJ2-1
v_gene: TRBV19
abundance: -
d_gene: -
CDR3nt: TGTGCCAGTATCCTAGGGGCTGAGCAGTTCTTC
CDR3aa: CASILGAEQFF

j_gene: TRBJ2-1
v_gene: TRBV12-3/TRBV12-4
abundance: -
d_gene: TRBD2
CDR3nt: TGTGCCAGCAGTTCGTGGACTAGCGGAGACAATGAGCAGTTCTTC
CDR3aa: CASSSWTSGDNEQFF

j_gene: TRBJ2-7
v_gene: TRBV7-9
abundance: few
d_gene: -
CDR3nt: TGTGCCAGCACCCCTAGCGAGTACGAGCAGTACTTC
CDR3aa: CASTPSEYEQYF

j_gene: TRBJ2-7
v_gene: TRBV3-1
abundance: many
d_gene: -
CDR3nt: TGTGCCAGCAGCCAAGATCTCGGAGCGTACGAGCAGTACTTC
CDR3aa: CASSQDLGAYEQYF

j_gene: TRBJ2-5
v_gene: TRBV15
abundance: -
d_gene: -
CDR3nt: TGTGCCACCAGCCCGGGGGTAGGGGGGGAGACCCAGTACTTC
CDR3aa: CATSPGVGGETQYF

j_gene: TRBJ2-3
v_gene: TRBV12-3/TRBV12-4
abundance: few
d_gene: TRBD2
CDR3nt: TGTGCCAGCAGTTTTCCCTCCCTGACTAGCGGGAGAAGTACAGATACGCAGTATTTT
CDR3aa: CASSFPSLTSGRSTDTQYF

j_gene: TRBJ2-5
v_gene: TRBV20-1
abundance: few
d_gene: -
CDR3nt: TGCAGTGCTAGAGACCGGTCTAGGGGGGACCAAGAGACCCAGTACTTC
CDR3aa: CSARDRSRGDQETQYF

j_gene: TRBJ2-7
v_gene: TRBV18
abundance: few
d_gene: TRBD2
CDR3nt: TGTGCCAGCGCACCGCTACTAGCGGGAGAGGCCGAGCAGTACTTC
CDR3aa: CASAPLLAGEAEQYF

j_gene: TRBJ2-1
v_gene: TRBV9
abundance: few
d_gene: -
CDR3nt: TGTGCCGTCCGGTCCACTAGCTCCTACAATGAGCAGTTCTTC
CDR3aa: CAVRSTSSYNEQFF

j_gene: TRBJ2-2
v_gene: TRBV24-1
abundance: -
d_gene: -
CDR3nt: TGTGCCACCAGTGATTGGGGAGAGAACACCGGGGAGCTGTTTTTT
CDR3aa: CATSDWGENTGELFF

j_gene: TRBJ2-3
v_gene: TRBV12-3/TRBV12-4
abundance: few
d_gene: -
CDR3nt: TGTGCCAGCTTGGGCTACCCAGATACGCAGTATTTT
CDR3aa: CASLGYPDTQYF

j_gene: TRBJ1-1
v_gene: TRBV6-4
abundance: few
d_gene: TRBD1
CDR3nt: TGTGCCAGCAGACCGAGACAGGGGGCAAAAGAAGCTTTCTTT
CDR3aa: CASRPRQGAKEAFF

j_gene: TRBJ1-2
v_gene: TRBV5-6
abundance: few
d_gene: -
CDR3nt: TGTGCCAGCAGCCCAGGGGCCCGGGTGGACTATGGCTACACCTTC
CDR3aa: CASSPGARVDYGYTF

j_gene: TRBJ2-7
v_gene: TRBV10-3
abundance: many
d_gene: -
CDR3nt: TGTGCCATCAGTGACCCTTGGAGTTACGAGCAGTACTTC
CDR3aa: CAISDPWSYEQYF

j_gene: TRBJ2-7
v_gene: TRBV27
abundance: -
d_gene: -
CDR3nt: TGTGCCAGCAGTCTTGCCGGACAATTCTACGAGCAGTACTTC
CDR3aa: CASSLAGQFYEQYF

j_gene: TRBJ2-7
v_gene: TRBV5-1
abundance: -
d_gene: TRBD2
CDR3nt: TGCGCCAGCAGCTGGGGGGGGGACTACGAGCAGTACTTC
CDR3aa: CASSWGGDYEQYF

j_gene: TRBJ2-3
v_gene: TRBV7-3
abundance: few
d_gene: TRBD2
CDR3nt: TGTGCCAGCAGCCAAGTGGCGGGGGGGCTGGATACGCAGTATTTT
CDR3aa: CASSQVAGGLDTQYF

j_gene: TRBJ2-1
v_gene: TRBV20-1
abundance: -
d_gene: TRBD2
CDR3nt: TGCAGTGCTAGAGAGGGGACTAGCGACTACAATGAGCAGTTCTTC
CDR3aa: CSAREGTSDYNEQFF

j_gene: TRBJ1-1
v_gene: TRBV7-6
abundance: many
d_gene: TRBD1
CDR3nt: TGTGCCAGCAGCTTAGGTTTCCGGGACAGGACCTTGAACACTGAAGCTTTCTTT
CDR3aa: CASSLGFRDRTLNTEAFF